This T cell receptor beta chain derives from a study of blood T cells in healthy people across ages (dated by TCRdb to between 2015 and 2016). Background for the entire study: In model experiments, roughly one uniquely barcoded TCR beta cDNA molecule per two T cells was captured by template switching. Age-related changes in TCR beta repertoire diversity were measured in the study by deep sequencing normalized with unique cDNA molecular identifiers. The donors were split into four age groups: young (average 16 years), middle-aged (nearly 40), aged (62) and long-lived (roughly 77). For two donors (one aged 18 to 30 and one aged 80 or older), the study analyzed two additional independent replicas of 1 million unique cDNA reads from the same blood draw. To avoid experimental bias, donors of different ages were spread randomly across the sequencing lanes.

Notes on this clonotype: What antigen it recognizes has not been identified. The record has no base qualities; no much larger clone is one base away.

Donors were about 36 systemically healthy Caucasian individuals from Russia aged roughly 6 to 95 years. Each donor gave ten milliliters of peripheral blood, drawn into EDTA-treated Vacutainer tubes. Ficoll-Paque density-gradient centrifugation was used to isolate PBMCs, with at least 7 million per sample. Trizol reagent was used to extract total RNA from PBMCs, with at least 6 micrograms per sample. For every donor, flow cytometry on a PBMC aliquot measured the percentage of naive CD45RAhigh/CD27high T cells. Study-level results and caveats: As age increased, observed TCR beta diversity per million T cells dropped in a roughly linear way, and a significant reduction was already evident by age roughly 36. Compared with the aged group, more naive CD4+ T cells, fewer expanded clones and increased TCR diversity were shown by the long-lived group, suggesting age selection. Estimates of total diversity based on one million sequenced T cells were considered lower bounds and underestimates. Conclusive comparison of naive and antigen-experienced compartments was prevented by the profiling of bulk unsorted PBMCs. A strong correlation was found between observed TCR beta diversity and the percentage of naive T cells measured by flow cytometry. The CMV infection status of donors was not known, potentially confounding age-related changes in expanded clonotypes.

Preparation of the library involved 5' RACE. Sequencer: Illumina HiSeq 2500. The second PCR ran for about 7 to 11 cycles and used a J-beta primer mix along with a sample-barcoded 5' primer. A template-switch 5' adaptor carrying 12 random nucleotides introduced a unique molecular identifier onto each TCR beta cDNA molecule. At least 3 million CDR3-containing paired-end reads were obtained from each sample. First-strand cDNA synthesis was performed from all RNA using the Mint cDNA synthesis kit, with priming by a TRBC-specific oligonucleotide. Following uracil-DNA glycosylase treatment, a first 18-cycle PCR with universal primers M1SS and BC2_uni_R was performed on all cDNA. On the study's bioinformatics: For normalization, 1 million high-quality reads, each with a distinct molecular identifier, were randomly selected from each sample. Instead of being binned into consensus sequences, reads that shared molecular identifiers were thrown out. MiTCR, with a Q25 quality threshold and the strictest error-elimination algorithm, was used for CDR3 identification, clonotype clustering and error correction. Lower-bound total TCR beta diversity was estimated with a nonparametric unseen species model using Euler transformation. TCRdb trimmed the raw reads at Q25, called clones with MiXCR and kept productive beta chains. Entries that share a CDR3 protein sequence are merged under the most common genes and DNA. For this entry, the V and J calls and clone size follow TCRdb and not the study's own pipeline. In all, the sample holds 600,000 or so distinct CDR3 sequences, and around 21% of those were seen once. The top ten hold 3.6% of the sample.

The TCR comes from a man in his 70s in good health. The sample consisted of blood.

The nucleotides are TGTGCCAGCAGCCCCAACAGGGTCATGAACACTGAAGCTTTCTTT. Translated, this is CASSPNRVMNTEAFF. The chain was built from TRBV12-3 or TRBV12-4 and TRBJ1-1, and TRBD1 may be the D gene, going by 6 matching bases. The CDR3 has 15 amino acids, counting the end cysteine and phenylalanine. CDR3 DNA is the only sequence kept; it has 45 bases, read in frame from the first base. The trim is 6 bases for V and 0 bases for J, with a gap of 14 bases between the germline ends.